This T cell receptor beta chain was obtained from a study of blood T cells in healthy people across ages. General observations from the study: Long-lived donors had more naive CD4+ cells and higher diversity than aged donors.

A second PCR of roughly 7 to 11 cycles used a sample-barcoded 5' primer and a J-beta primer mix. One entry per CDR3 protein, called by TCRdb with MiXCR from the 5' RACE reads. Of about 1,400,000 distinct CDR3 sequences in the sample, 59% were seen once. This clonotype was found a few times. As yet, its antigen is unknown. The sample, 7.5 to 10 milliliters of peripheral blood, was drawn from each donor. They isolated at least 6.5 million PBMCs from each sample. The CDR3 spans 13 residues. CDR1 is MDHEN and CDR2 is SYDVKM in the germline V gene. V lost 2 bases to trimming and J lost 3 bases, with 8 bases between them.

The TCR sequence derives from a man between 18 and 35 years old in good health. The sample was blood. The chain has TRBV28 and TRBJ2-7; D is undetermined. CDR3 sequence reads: CASSLRHNYEQYF. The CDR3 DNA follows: TGTGCCAGCAGTTTAAGGCACAACTACGAGCAGTACTTC. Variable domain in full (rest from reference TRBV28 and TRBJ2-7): DVKVTQSSRYLVKRTGEKVFLECVQDMDHENMFWYRQDPGLGLRLIYFSYDVKMKEKGDIPEGYSVSREKKERFSLILESASTNQTSMYLCASSLRHNYEQYFGPGTRLTVT.